The rows below give T cell receptor beta chains drawn from one sample of a study of blood T cell repertoires in COVID-19. Assay: immunoSEQ multiplex PCR; the TCRdb copy retains only in-frame clones and omits some. The repertoire holds about 260,000 clones, with 75% to 90% as singletons. The material sequenced was peripheral blood. Receptor source: a man aged 25 to 40 with active or convalescent COVID-19. CDR3s include the opening cysteine and the closing phenylalanine or tryptophan. A D gene is named only where the DNA matches it firmly. Some rows mark clone size as missing; the rest say once, few, many or name a class of expanded clone.

V gene	J gene	D gene	clone size	CDR3 DNA	CDR3 protein
TRBV11-1	TRBJ2-4	.	.	TGTGCCAGCAGGCGCCGCGAAGGGGAAAACATTCAGTACTTC	CASRRREGENIQYF
TRBV4-1	TRBJ1-4	TRBD1	.	TGCGCCAGCAGCCAGGAGGGGGCTGGTTGGGAAAAACTGTTTTTT	CASSQEGAGWEKLFF
TRBV27	TRBJ2-3	TRBD2	.	TGTGCCAGCAGATTAGCGGGGGGGGGAGATACGCAGTATTTT	CASRLAGGGDTQYF
TRBV5-8	TRBJ2-7	.	.	TGTGCCAGCAGCTTCCCTGGGGGGATCGGTTACGAGCAGTACTTC	CASSFPGGIGYEQYF
TRBV4-2	TRBJ1-6	.	.	TGTGCCAGCAGCCAAGATCTACCGAGCTCCTATAATTCACCCCTCCACTTT	CASSQDLPSSYNSPLHF
TRBV15	TRBJ2-3	TRBD1	.	TGTGCCACCAGCCAGGACAGGGGCTCAGATACGCAGTATTTT	CATSQDRGSDTQYF
TRBV3-1/TRBV3-2	TRBJ1-5	.	.	TGTGCCAGCAGCCCGTTTTGGGGGGAAAATCAGCCCCAGCATTTT	CASSPFWGENQPQHF
TRBV2	TRBJ1-2	.	.	TGTGCCAGCTATGGCAGGGGTAGCTATGGCTACACCTTC	CASYGRGSYGYTF
TRBV14	TRBJ1-2	.	.	TGTGCCAGCAGCCAAGAGACAGGCGGTCACCCCCAATATGGCTACACCTTC	CASSQETGGHPQYGYTF
TRBV30	TRBJ1-2	.	.	TGTGCCTGGACGGTCAGCGGATCCTATGGCTACACCTTC	CAWTVSGSYGYTF
TRBV25-1	TRBJ1-6	TRBD1	.	TGTGCCAGCAGCGACAGGGGGTCTTCACCCCTCCACTTT	CASSDRGSSPLHF
TRBV27	TRBJ2-3	TRBD2	.	TGTGCCAGCACCTACGCCCGGGGGGGCCCAGATACGCAGTATTTT	CASTYARGGPDTQYF
TRBV5-1	TRBJ1-6	.	once	TGCGCCAGCAGCTTGGTGGGGGGTAATTCACCCCTCCACTTT	CASSLVGGNSPLHF
TRBV19	TRBJ2-1	.	once	TGTGCCAGTAGTATCCGCGTAAACTCCTACAATGAGCAGTTCTTC	CASSIRVNSYNEQFF
TRBV12-3/TRBV12-4	TRBJ1-2	.	.	TGTGCCAGCAGTTTGGGGCAGGGGAATGGCTACACCTTC	CASSLGQGNGYTF
TRBV5-5	TRBJ1-4	.	.	TGTGCCAGCAGCTGGGGCGGGGGTAAGAATGAAAAACTGTTTTTT	CASSWGGGKNEKLFF
TRBV5-1	TRBJ2-6	TRBD1	.	TGCGCCAGCAGCCAAAGACAGGGCTCTGGGGCCAACGTCCTGACTTTC	CASSQRQGSGANVLTF
TRBV11-1	TRBJ1-2	.	.	TGTGCCAGCAGCTTAACAGGGTACCATGGCTACACCTTC	CASSLTGYHGYTF
TRBV9	TRBJ2-2	.	.	TGTGCCAGCAGGACGGACAGGGAGGGTTATAACACCGGGGAGCTGTTTTTT	CASRTDREGYNTGELFF
TRBV5-1	TRBJ1-1	.	.	TGCGCCAGCAGCCGGGATTTTGAAGCTTTCTTT	CASSRDFEAFF
TRBV23-1	TRBJ2-7	TRBD1	.	TGCGCCAGCAGTCAATCGGGGGACAGGGGGATCTACGAGCAGTACTTC	CASSQSGDRGIYEQYF
TRBV7-6	TRBJ2-3	.	.	TGTGCCAGCAGCTTAGGTAGCGGCACAGATACGCAGTATTTT	CASSLGSGTDTQYF
TRBV4-1	TRBJ1-5	TRBD1	.	TGCGCCAGCAGCCGGGACAGGGAAAATCAGCCCCAGCATTTT	CASSRDRENQPQHF
TRBV19	TRBJ1-4	.	.	TGTGCCAGTAGCGAGGAGCTGTTTGAAAAACTGTTTTTT	CASSEELFEKLFF
TRBV2	TRBJ1-5	.	.	TGTGCCAGCAGTGAGCAACTCGGGGGGACGGGGCAGCCCCAGCATTTT	CASSEQLGGTGQPQHF
TRBV5-1	TRBJ2-1	TRBD1	.	TGCGCCACTAACAGGGGGGAGTACTACAATGAGCAGTTCTTC	CATNRGEYYNEQFF
TRBV18	TRBJ2-1	.	.	TGTGCCAGCTCACCAGGACAGCGTTTATACAATGAGCAGTTCTTC	CASSPGQRLYNEQFF
TRBV5-6	TRBJ2-3	TRBD2	once	TGTGCCAGCAGCGTCCGGACTAGCGGGGGGTATACAGATACGCAGTATTTT	CASSVRTSGGYTDTQYF
TRBV2	TRBJ1-3	.	.	TGTGCCAGCAGAACCAGCGGTATCAGCAACACCATATATTTT	CASRTSGISNTIYF
TRBV2	TRBJ1-1	.	.	TGTGCCAGCAGTGAATCGTCCTTAACTGAAGCTTTCTTT	CASSESSLTEAFF
TRBV27	TRBJ1-1	TRBD1	.	TGTGCCAGCAGTGAAGCACCGGACAGGGATAAGGGAATGGGCACTGAAGCTTTCTTT	CASSEAPDRDKGMGTEAFF
TRBV10-1	TRBJ2-7	TRBD2	.	TGCGCCAGCAGTGGCTCCGGGACTAGCGGATCCGAGCAGTACTTC	CASSGSGTSGSEQYF
TRBV6-5	TRBJ1-5	.	.	TGTGCAGCATCTGATTGGCCCCAGCATTTT	CAASDWPQHF
TRBV5-4	TRBJ1-3	TRBD1	.	TGTGCCAGCAGCCTCGGACAGGGGCGACTCTCTGGAAACACCATATATTTT	CASSLGQGRLSGNTIYF
TRBV3-1/TRBV3-2	TRBJ1-3	TRBD1	.	TGTGCCAGCAGCACGAGACGACAGGGGGCAGGAGGAAACACCATATATTTT	CASSTRRQGAGGNTIYF
TRBV5-6	TRBJ2-3	.	.	TGTGCCAGCAGCTTGGTCGTTCTCAGGGAGGCAGATACGCAGTATTTT	CASSLVVLREADTQYF
TRBV20-1	TRBJ1-2	.	.	TGCAGTGCTAGAGATGGGCGCTACACCTTC	CSARDGRYTF
TRBV2	TRBJ1-3	.	once	TGTGCCAGCAGTGCCCAGGGGAGTTACACCATATATTTT	CASSAQGSYTIYF
TRBV5-1	TRBJ1-1	.	few	TGCGCCAGCAGCTTGGGAGCAGGGAACACTGAAGCTTTCTTT	CASSLGAGNTEAFF
TRBV23-1	TRBJ1-5	TRBD1	once	TGCGCCAGCAGTGTGGACAGGGGAAATCAGCCCCAGCATTTT	CASSVDRGNQPQHF
TRBV5-6	TRBJ1-2	.	.	TGTGCCAGCAGCTCTACAGGGTCCTATGGCTACACCTTC	CASSSTGSYGYTF
TRBV10-3	TRBJ1-1	.	.	TGTGCCATCAGTGAGTCCTTAGGCGGGAACCTCAACACTGAAGCTTTCTTT	CAISESLGGNLNTEAFF
TRBV6-1	TRBJ1-6	TRBD1	.	TGTGCCAGCAGTGAAGGATTCTTCTTATCAGGACAGGGCAATTCACCCCTCCACTTT	CASSEGFFLSGQGNSPLHF
TRBV6-5	TRBJ2-1	.	.	TGTGCCAGCAGTTACTCCAGGCAGGCGTCGTACAATGAGCAGTTCTTC	CASSYSRQASYNEQFF
TRBV10-1	TRBJ1-1	TRBD1	.	TGCGCCAGCAGTCTTACCAGGGGGCTGAACACTGAAGCTTTCTTT	CASSLTRGLNTEAFF
TRBV19	TRBJ2-2	.	.	TGTGCCAGTAGTACCCCAGGGGCCGGGGAGCTGTTTTTT	CASSTPGAGELFF
TRBV5-1	TRBJ1-6	.	.	TGCGCCAGCAGCAGACTCCCAGGGGACACCTCCTCCTATAATTCACCCCTCCACTTT	CASSRLPGDTSSYNSPLHF
TRBV11-3	TRBJ2-2	TRBD1	.	TGTGCCAGCAGCTCGGGACCGGGACAGGGGATCGGGGAGCTGTTTTTT	CASSSGPGQGIGELFF
TRBV4-3	TRBJ1-1	.	.	TGCGCCAGCAGCCAAGAGGAGGGTAACACTGAAGCTTTCTTT	CASSQEEGNTEAFF
TRBV4-2	TRBJ2-1	.	.	TGTGCCAGCAGCCAAGATTTGGGTGAGGACAATGAGCAGTTCTTC	CASSQDLGEDNEQFF
TRBV6-4	TRBJ2-1	TRBD2	.	TGTGCCAGCAGTACTAGCGGTATTTACAATGAGCAGTTCTTC	CASSTSGIYNEQFF
TRBV5-1	TRBJ1-2	.	once	TGCGCCAGCAGCTTGGTAGCAGCAGTTGTTGCTAACTATGGCTACACCTTC	CASSLVAAVVANYGYTF
TRBV30	TRBJ2-7	.	.	TGTGCCTGGAGTGGGGCCTCCTACGAGCAGTACTTC	CAWSGASYEQYF
TRBV6-1	TRBJ1-3	.	once	TGTGCCAGCAGTGACCAACCAGGGTGGGGATCTGGAAACACCATATATTTT	CASSDQPGWGSGNTIYF
TRBV6-1	TRBJ2-6	TRBD1	.	TGTGCCAGCAGTGAAAAAGGGGGCGCCAGTTCTGGGGCCAACGTCCTGACTTTC	CASSEKGGASSGANVLTF